A selection of T cell receptor beta chains follows, all from one sample in a study of cytotoxic CD8 clonotypes in ibrutinib-treated CLL. Profiling relied on immunoSEQ multiplex PCR, and the TCRdb table lists in-frame clones only, not all of them. The table has about 300,000 clones, about 61% seen once. The sequencing here drew on PBMCs, taken after 36 months of ibrutinib treatment. The receptors were sampled from a human donor with chronic lymphocytic leukemia. The CDR3 runs from the conserved cysteine through the conserved F or W.

v_call,cdr3_aa
TRBV18,CASSPDGLRSTDTQYF
TRBV6-6,CASQRRGPQETQYF
TRBV2,CASRTELAGSYNEQFF
TRBV29-1,CSVGGQGVNTEAFF
TRBV29-1,CSVVAGANTEAFF
TRBV6-1,CASSTGFDTQYF
TRBV4-1,CASRSDSYNEQFF
TRBV5-1,CASSPRVRGDEQYF
TRBV7-8,CASSLGTGRQETQYF
TRBV6-4,CASSRQGFGYTF
TRBV10-3,CAISESFGANTGELFF
TRBV13,CASSLSPGGNYGYTF
TRBV7-2,CASSLGGSSAFF
TRBV27,CASSPFRLAGVQETQYF
TRBV4-1,CASSQETFGGNTGELFF
TRBV5-1,CASSSKGKESQETQYF
TRBV6-5,CASSYSQQSSYEQYF
TRBV5-1,CASSLGQIASYEQYF
TRBV9,CASSVAGFLPGNTIYF
TRBV6-5,CASGAYEQYF